The 3 T cell receptor beta chains below come from one sample, sequenced in a study of OX40 agonist ivuxolimab in advanced cancers. TCRdb keeps only in-frame clones here, not all; method: immunoSEQ multiplex PCR. The sample includes some 19,000 clones, roughly 71% of them seen just once. The source was CD4+ or CD8+ T cells sorted from blood, collected in a trial of the OX40 agonist ivuxolimab. Every receptor here comes from an adult with an advanced solid tumor such as melanoma, head and neck, liver or kidney cancer.

This rearrangement joins TRBV7-9 to TRBJ2-5; 8 nucleotides agree with TRBD1. V shed 0 bases, J shed 2 bases, and the junction held 5 bases outside the gene matches. Germline loops: CDR1 SEHNR, CDR2 FQNEAQ (reference sequence). The CDR3 has 16 amino acids. The CDR3 bases are TGTGCCAGCAGCTTAGCGGGGACAGGAGGTCAAGAGACCCAGTACTTC. Translation gives CASSLAGTGGQETQYF.

J is TRBJ2-1 and V is TRBV7-9; 8 bases align to TRBD2. J was trimmed by 4 bases and V by 4 bases; bases with no gene match: 9. The CDR3 consists of 16 residues. Germline assignment: CDR1 SEHNR and CDR2 FQNEAQ (reference sequence). In DNA form, the CDR3 reads TGTGCCAGCAGCTCATCCGGACTAGCCCCGTACAATGAGCAGTTCTTC. It encodes CASSSSGLAPYNEQFF.

This clone was counted only a few times. A clone one base away is much larger, so this may be a read error. The rearrangement joins TRBV5-1 to TRBJ2-1, with D possibly TRBD1 on 7 matching bases. CDR1 is SGHRS and CDR2 is YFSETQ in the germline V gene. The CDR3 has 17 amino acids. V was shortened by 4 bases and J by 7 bases, with 24 bases between the two germline ends. CDR3 DNA sequence: TGCGCCAGCAGCGGTGCGGAGGGGGCGGTGTGGGGAAATGAGCAGTTCTTC. It specifies CASSGAEGAVWGNEQFF.